Below, one TCR beta chain is given with its context. This sample is drawn from a study of T cell changes during pregnancy in multiple sclerosis. Assay: immunoSEQ multiplex PCR; the TCRdb copy retains only in-frame clones and omits some. The sample includes tens of thousands of clones, around 90% of them seen just once. The V gene's germline CDR1 is SGDLS and CDR2 YYNGEE. V lost 5 bases, J lost 4 bases, and 11 bases stayed unmatched. The CDR3 has 15 residues. The sample here was peripheral blood, taken before pregnancy. The TCR sequence derives from a female donor with multiple sclerosis, enrolled in a pregnancy study. This rearrangement joins TRBV9 to TRBJ2-5, with 7 bases that match TRBD2. The CDR3, as DNA: TGTGCCAGCAGTGGGGGGGGTCAGGCAGGAGAGACCCAGTACTTC. It specifies CASSGGGQAGETQYF. Filled out from reference TRBV9 and TRBJ2-5, the complete variable domain reads DSGVTQTPKHLITATGQRVTLRCSPRSGDLSVYWYQQSLDQGLQFLIQYYNGEERAKGNILERFSAQQFPDLHSELNLSSLELGDSALYFCASSGGGQAGETQYFGPGTRLLVL.